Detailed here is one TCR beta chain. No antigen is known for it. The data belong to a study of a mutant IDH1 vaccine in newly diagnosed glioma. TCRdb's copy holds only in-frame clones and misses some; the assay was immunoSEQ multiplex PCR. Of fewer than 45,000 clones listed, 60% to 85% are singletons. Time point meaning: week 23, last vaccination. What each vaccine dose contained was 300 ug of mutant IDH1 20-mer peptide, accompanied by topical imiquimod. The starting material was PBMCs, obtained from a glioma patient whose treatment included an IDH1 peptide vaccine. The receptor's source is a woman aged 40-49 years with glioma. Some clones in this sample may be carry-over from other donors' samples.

The CDR3 loop is CASRQGTEAFF. CDR3 nucleotide sequence: TGTGCCAGCAGGCAGGGGACTGAAGCTTTCTTT. J is TRBJ1-1 and V is TRBV5-6; maybe TRBD1 (6 bases). The CDR3 runs 11 residues. Germline CDR1 and CDR2: SGHDT and YYEEEE. V was trimmed by 5 bases and J by 5 bases, leaving 7 bases between them.